This entry concerns a single TCR beta chain. Produced via immunoSEQ multiplex PCR; TCRdb's table is partial and in-frame only. The sample carries around 300,000 clones, 88% recorded once. These data are taken from a study of Ad26.COV2.S vaccination and SARS-CoV-2 variants. Whole-study context: The Ad26.COV2.S arm of the COV1001 trial was where the donor was placed.

The treatment was: around 19 received Ad26.COV2.S at low or high dose, single or two shots; about 5 received placebo; per-sample allocation not given. At day 63 after the first vaccine or placebo injection, samples were drawn. The CDR3 covers 17 residues. Trimming took 4 bases from V and 2 from J; bases not matched to a gene: 9. Germline lookup yields CDR1 MNHEY and CDR2 SVGEGT. V gene TRBV6-2 or TRBV6-3 combines with J gene TRBJ2-3, with 10 bases matching TRBD1. The material was peripheral blood, obtained in a trial of Ad26.COV2.S vaccine versus placebo. The TCR was taken from a person aged 18-65 years who received the Ad26.COV2.S COVID-19 vaccine or a placebo. CDR3: CASSSDRGQINTDTQYF. The DNA of the CDR3 is TGTGCCAGCAGTTCCGACAGGGGGCAGATTAACACAGATACGCAGTATTTT.